This T cell receptor (beta chain) was obtained from a study of spatial heterogeneity in lung cancer. This clonotype was recorded at least ten times. Regarding time point: sample taken at primary tumor resection. TCRdb reprocessed the 5' RACE reads via MiXCR and lists one record per CDR3 protein. The sample gives some 37,000 distinct CDR3 sequences, about 7% of which show up once; 29% is in the top ten. Trimming shortened V by 1 base and J by 4 bases, and 19 bases separated the two germline ends. CDR3 length equals 18 residues. CDR1 and CDR2 from the germline V gene are LGHDT and YNNKEL (reference sequence).

The V gene is TRBV3-1, the J gene TRBJ2-2, with D possibly matching TRBD2 (6 bases). This receptor was identified in a female donor with early-stage non-small cell lung cancer. The source was PBMCs, collected at surgery. In DNA form, the CDR3 reads TGTGCCAGCAGCCAAGGAGGCTTGCGGGGAGTGCCCACCGGGGAGCTGTTTTTT. Translated: CASSQGGLRGVPTGELFF.